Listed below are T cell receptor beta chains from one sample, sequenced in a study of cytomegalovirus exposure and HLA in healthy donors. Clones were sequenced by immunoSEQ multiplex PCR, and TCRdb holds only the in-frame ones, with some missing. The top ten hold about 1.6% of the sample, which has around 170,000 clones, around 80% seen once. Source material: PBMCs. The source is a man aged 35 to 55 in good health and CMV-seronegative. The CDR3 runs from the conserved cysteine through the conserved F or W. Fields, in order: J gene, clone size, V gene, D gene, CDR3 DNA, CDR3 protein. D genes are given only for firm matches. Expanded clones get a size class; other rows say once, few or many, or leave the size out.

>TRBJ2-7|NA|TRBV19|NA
TGTGCCAGTAGTTTGCGGGAAACCTACGAGCAGTACTTC
CASSLRETYEQYF
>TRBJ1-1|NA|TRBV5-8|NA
TGTGCCAGCAGCTTGGTGTCAGGGGACACTGAAGCTTTCTTT
CASSLVSGDTEAFF
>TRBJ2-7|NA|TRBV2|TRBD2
TGTGCCAGCAGTGCCGGGGGTAGCGGGAGTCGCGAGCAGTACTTC
CASSAGGSGSREQYF
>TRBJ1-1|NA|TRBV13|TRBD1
TGTGCCAGCAGCTCCGGGACAGGGGTGAACACTGAAGCTTTCTTT
CASSSGTGVNTEAFF
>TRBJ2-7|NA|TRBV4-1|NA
TGCGCCAGCAGCCAAGGTGGCGGGCTCTGGGAGCAGTACTTC
CASSQGGGLWEQYF
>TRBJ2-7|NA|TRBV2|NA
TGTGCCAGCAGCGAAACAGGGCACTCCTACGAGCAGTACTTC
CASSETGHSYEQYF
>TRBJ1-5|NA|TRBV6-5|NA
TGTGCCAGCAGTTACTCCCTAGATAGCAATCAGCCCCAGCATTTT
CASSYSLDSNQPQHF
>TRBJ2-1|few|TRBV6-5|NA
TGTGCCAGCAGCGCCCTCGGGACAAATGAGCAGTTCTTC
CASSALGTNEQFF
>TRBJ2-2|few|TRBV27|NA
TGTGCCAGCAGGCTTGAGGGGGAGCTGTTTTTT
CASRLEGELFF
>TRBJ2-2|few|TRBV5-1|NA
TGCGCCAGCAGCTGGGCGGGACCGCGGAACACCGGGGAGCTGTTTTTT
CASSWAGPRNTGELFF
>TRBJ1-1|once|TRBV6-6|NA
TGTGCCAGCAGTTCCTCCGGGAAAAGCACTGAAGCTTTCTTT
CASSSSGKSTEAFF
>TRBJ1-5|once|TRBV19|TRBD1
TGTGCCAGTAGCCCTTTCGCCGGGACAGGGGGTCAGCCCCAGCATTTT
CASSPFAGTGGQPQHF
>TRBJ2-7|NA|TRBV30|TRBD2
TGTGCCTGGAACCTGGGACTAGCGGCCTCCTACGAGCAGTACTTC
CAWNLGLAASYEQYF
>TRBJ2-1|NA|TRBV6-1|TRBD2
TGTGCCAGCAGTGAAGCGAGGCAACTAGCGGGAAAGGGAAATGAGCAGTTCTTC
CASSEARQLAGKGNEQFF
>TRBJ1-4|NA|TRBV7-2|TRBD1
TGTGCCAGCAGCTTAGGGGGCAGGGGGTTCGGAGAAAAACTGTTTTTT
CASSLGGRGFGEKLFF
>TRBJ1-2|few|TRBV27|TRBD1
TGTGCCAGCAACTCTCCGGGACAGCATGGCTACACCTTC
CASNSPGQHGYTF
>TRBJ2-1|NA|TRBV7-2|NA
TGTGCCAGCAGCTTAGAAGCGGCCCTCTACAATGAGCAGTTCTTC
CASSLEAALYNEQFF
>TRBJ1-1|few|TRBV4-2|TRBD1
TGTGCCAGCAGCCATCCCCTTACAGGGGGATACACTGAAGCTTTCTTT
CASSHPLTGGYTEAFF
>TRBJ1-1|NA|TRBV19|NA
TGTGCCAGTAGTATAGGCCCGACAGCGCACACTGAAGCTTTCTTT
CASSIGPTAHTEAFF
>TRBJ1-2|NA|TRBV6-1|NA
TGTGCCAGCAGTGAAGCCACAGGGCTCTATGGCTACACCTTC
CASSEATGLYGYTF
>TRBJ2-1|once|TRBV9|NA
TGTGCCAGCAGCGTAAGGAGCAGTAATGAGCAGTTCTTC
CASSVRSSNEQFF
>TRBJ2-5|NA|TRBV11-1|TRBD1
TGTGCCAGCAGCTTAGAGGCCAGGGGGCATGGAGAGACCCAGTACTTC
CASSLEARGHGETQYF
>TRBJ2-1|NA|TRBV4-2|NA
TGTGCCAGCAGCCGAGATGGAGAAGTAGTGGATGAGCAGTTCTTC
CASSRDGEVVDEQFF
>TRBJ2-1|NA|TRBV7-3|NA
TGTGCCAGCAGCTTAACTGGGCGAGCGGGCGGCTACAATGAGCAGTTCTTC
CASSLTGRAGGYNEQFF
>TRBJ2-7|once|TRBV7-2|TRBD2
TGTGCCAGCAGCGAGATGGGACTAGCGGGCAGCTCCTACGAGCAGTACTTC
CASSEMGLAGSSYEQYF
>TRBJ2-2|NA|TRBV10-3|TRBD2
TGTGCCATCAGTGAGGGACTAGCGGCTAACACCGGGGAGCTGTTTTTT
CAISEGLAANTGELFF
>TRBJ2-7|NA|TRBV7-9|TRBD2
TGTGCCAGCAGCCGGACTAGCGGGAGATACGAGCAGTACTTC
CASSRTSGRYEQYF
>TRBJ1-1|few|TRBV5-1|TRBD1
TGTGCCAGCAGCACACTACGGCCAGGGGGCATCGGGGCTTTCTTT
CASSTLRPGGIGAFF
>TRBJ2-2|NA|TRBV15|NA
TGTGCCACCAGCAGAGATAGGAGCGGGGAGCTGTTTTTT
CATSRDRSGELFF
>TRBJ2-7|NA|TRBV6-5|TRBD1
TGTGCCAGCAGTGAGGGGACAGAGTTTAGGGAGCAGTACTTC
CASSEGTEFREQYF
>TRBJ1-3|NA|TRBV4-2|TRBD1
TGTGCCAGCAGCCAAGTGGAGACAGGGGGTGGAAACACCATATATTTT
CASSQVETGGGNTIYF
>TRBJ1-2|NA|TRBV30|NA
TGTGCCTGGAGTCCCCCGCGGGGGCTACGATATGGCTACACCTTC
CAWSPPRGLRYGYTF
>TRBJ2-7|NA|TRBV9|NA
TGTGCCAGCAGCGCTCAAATGGCCAGTTACTACGAGCAGTACTTC
CASSAQMASYYEQYF
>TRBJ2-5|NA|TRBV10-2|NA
TGCGCCAGCAAGGGGGACCCACAGACGCTGTACCAAGAGACCCAGTACTTC
CASKGDPQTLYQETQYF
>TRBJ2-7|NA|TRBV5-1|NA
TGCGCCAGCAGCTTGAGTCGTACAGTCTCCTACGAGCAGTACTTC
CASSLSRTVSYEQYF
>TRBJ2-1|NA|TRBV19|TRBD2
TGTGCCAGTAGCAATAGAGCGGGAGACGAGCAGTTCTTC
CASSNRAGDEQFF
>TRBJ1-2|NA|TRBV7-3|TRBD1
TGTGCCAGCAGCTTAACCGGGACAGAGACCTATGGCTACACCTTC
CASSLTGTETYGYTF
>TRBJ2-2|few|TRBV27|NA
TGTGCCAGCAGTTTTTCGAGCGGTAACACCGGGGAGCTGTTTTTT
CASSFSSGNTGELFF
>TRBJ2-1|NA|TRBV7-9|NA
TGTGCCAGCAGCCCGGCTAGGAGCTCCTACAATGAGCAGTTCTTC
CASSPARSSYNEQFF
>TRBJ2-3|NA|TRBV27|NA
TGTGCCAGCAGTTTAATGGCACGGACTCCCACAGATACGCAGTATTTT
CASSLMARTPTDTQYF